These T cell receptor beta chains were read from a single sample in a study of blood T cell repertoires in COVID-19. Profiled with immunoSEQ multiplex PCR; TCRdb holds only in-frame clones, not every one. Of roughly 330,000 clones detected, approximately 82% appear once; the ten largest clones hold roughly 1.3%. Sequencing was done on a sample of peripheral blood. All receptors derive from a woman aged 45 to 65 with acute or convalescent COVID-19. The CDR3 runs from the conserved cysteine through the conserved F or W. The D gene is left open where the match is weak. The size entry is marked missing in some rows and otherwise reads once, few, many or a size class.

TRBJ1-4	NA	TRBV5-5	TRBD1	CASSLQTGNEKLFF	TGTGCCAGCAGCCTTCAGACAGGGAATGAAAAACTGTTTTTT
TRBJ2-1	NA	TRBV27	TRBD2	CASSTRTSPSSYNEQFF	TGTGCCAGCAGTACACGGACTAGCCCTAGCTCCTACAATGAGCAGTTCTTC
TRBJ2-3	NA	TRBV7-6	TRBD2	CASSLALRGGTDTQYF	TGTGCCAGCAGCTTAGCGCTGCGGGGGGGGACAGATACGCAGTATTTT
TRBJ1-1	NA	TRBV30	TRBD1	CAWSLAGGTEAFF	TGTGCCTGGAGCTTAGCAGGGGGCACTGAAGCTTTCTTT
TRBJ1-1	NA	TRBV5-8	TRBD1	CASPGTGKDEAFF	TGTGCCAGCCCAGGGACAGGGAAAGATGAAGCTTTCTTT
TRBJ1-1	NA	TRBV20-1	NA	CSARSGAEAFF	TGCAGTGCTAGATCAGGGGCTGAAGCTTTCTTT
TRBJ2-3	NA	TRBV7-2	NA	CASTPADTQYF	TGTGCCAGCACCCCCGCAGATACGCAGTATTTT
TRBJ2-6	NA	TRBV19	NA	CASSIFTAGANVLTF	TGTGCCAGTAGTATATTTACAGCTGGGGCCAACGTCCTGACTTTC
TRBJ2-3	NA	TRBV6-1	NA	CASSETVHTQYF	TGTGCCAGCAGTGAAACTGTCCATACGCAGTATTTT
TRBJ1-1	NA	TRBV5-6	NA	CASSQRPIEAFF	TGTGCCAGCAGCCAACGCCCTATTGAAGCTTTCTTT
TRBJ1-2	NA	TRBV6-1	NA	CASSEGQEEIYGYTF	TGTGCCAGCAGTGAGGGTCAGGAGGAGATCTATGGCTACACCTTC
TRBJ1-1	NA	TRBV2	NA	CASRLSMNTEAFF	TGTGCCAGCCGTCTGAGCATGAACACTGAAGCTTTCTTT
TRBJ1-3	once	TRBV5-8	NA	CASSLATSGNTIYF	TGTGCCAGCAGCTTGGCGACTTCTGGAAACACCATATATTTT
TRBJ2-5	NA	TRBV18	NA	CASSRGNQETQYF	TGTGCCAGCTCACGCGGCAACCAAGAGACCCAGTACTTC
TRBJ1-1	NA	TRBV19	NA	CASSTRDTEAFF	TGTGCCAGTAGTACACGGGACACTGAAGCTTTCTTT
TRBJ1-2	NA	TRBV18	TRBD1	CASSPPQGTGGLGYTF	TGTGCCAGCTCACCACCTCAAGGGACAGGGGGCCTTGGCTACACCTTC
TRBJ2-5	NA	TRBV29-1	NA	CSVAPQGTQETQYF	TGCAGCGTGGCCCCCCAGGGGACCCAAGAGACCCAGTACTTC
TRBJ1-4	NA	TRBV30	TRBD1	CAWNRGFNEKLFF	TGTGCCTGGAACAGGGGGTTTAATGAAAAACTGTTTTTT
TRBJ2-3	NA	TRBV30	NA	CAWNTVLADTQYF	TGTGCCTGGAATACGGTCCTGGCAGATACGCAGTATTTT
TRBJ1-5	NA	TRBV5-1	NA	CASSQNGGRDQPQHF	TGCGCCAGCTCCCAAAACGGGGGTCGGGATCAGCCCCAGCATTTT
TRBJ1-2	NA	TRBV7-2	NA	CASSPFDRTYGYTF	TGTGCCAGCAGCCCCTTCGACAGAACCTATGGCTACACCTTC
TRBJ1-1	NA	TRBV30	TRBD1	CAWSVSIRDRGSNSLPAMNTEAFF	TGTGCCTGGAGTGTTTCAATACGGGACAGGGGGTCTAATTCTCTTCCCGCAATGAACACTGAAGCTTTCTTT
TRBJ1-1	NA	TRBV9	NA	CASSSRPGFNTEAFF	TGTGCCAGCAGCTCCCGCCCAGGGTTTAACACTGAAGCTTTCTTT
TRBJ2-7	NA	TRBV20-1	NA	CSASSGTHSYEQYF	TGCAGTGCTAGTTCCGGGACACATTCCTACGAGCAGTACTTC
TRBJ2-1	few	TRBV7-2	TRBD2	CASSFVTSGSYNEQFF	TGTGCCAGCAGCTTCGTGACTAGCGGTTCCTACAATGAGCAGTTCTTC
TRBJ1-2	NA	TRBV3-1/TRBV3-2	TRBD1	CASSQTGSGYTF	TGTGCCAGCAGCCAGACAGGGTCCGGCTACACCTTC
TRBJ1-1	once	TRBV5-1	TRBD1	CASSSGTGRQLGLAFF	TGCGCCAGCAGCTCCGGGACAGGTCGTCAGCTGGGGTTGGCTTTCTTT
TRBJ2-3	NA	TRBV3-1/TRBV3-2	TRBD2	CASSQPPGLAGDGTDTQYF	TGTGCCAGCAGCCAACCCCCGGGACTAGCGGGAGACGGCACAGATACGCAGTATTTT
TRBJ2-5	NA	TRBV7-6	NA	CASSLNFQGWETQYF	TGTGCCAGCAGCTTAAATTTCCAGGGATGGGAGACCCAGTACTTC
TRBJ2-1	NA	TRBV6-5	TRBD2	CASRPLGGSNEQFF	TGTGCCAGCAGGCCCCTCGGGGGGAGCAATGAGCAGTTCTTC
TRBJ2-3	NA	TRBV10-3	TRBD2	CATRTSGEYTDTQYF	TGTGCCACCAGAACTAGCGGGGAATACACAGATACGCAGTATTTT
TRBJ1-4	NA	TRBV5-4	NA	CASSLRTGEKLFF	TGTGCCAGCAGCCTGAGGACGGGGGAAAAACTGTTTTTT
TRBJ2-7	NA	TRBV12-3/TRBV12-4	NA	CASRVGAEQYF	TGTGCCAGCCGTGTGGGGGCCGAGCAGTACTTC
TRBJ1-4	few	TRBV19	TRBD1	CASSVRGTGDQEKLFF	TGTGCCAGTAGTGTTCGTGGGACAGGGGACCAGGAAAAACTGTTTTTT
TRBJ1-2	NA	TRBV7-9	TRBD1	CASSSGTGYYGYTF	TGTGCCAGCAGCAGCGGGACAGGGTACTATGGCTACACCTTC
TRBJ1-2	NA	TRBV5-1	TRBD1	CASSVGTGGLDGYTF	TGCGCCAGCAGCGTCGGGACAGGGGGCCTCGATGGCTACACCTTC
TRBJ1-1	NA	TRBV19	NA	CASLLRDNSEAFF	TGTGCCAGTCTCCTCCGGGACAACTCTGAAGCTTTCTTT
TRBJ2-7	NA	TRBV7-9	TRBD2	CASSPGEREGPNEQYF	TGTGCCAGCAGCCCCGGCGAGCGGGAGGGCCCCAATGAGCAGTACTTC